A selection of T cell receptor beta chains follows, all from one sample in a study of CD8 T cells in Susac syndrome. TCRdb redid the calling of the immunoSEQ multiplex PCR reads with MiXCR, one entry per CDR3 protein. Altogether about 77,000 distinct CDR3 sequences are present, about 93% being singletons, with the ten largest covering roughly 0.5%. Material: CD4+ T cells from PBMCs. The receptors originated from a human donor with Susac syndrome. Each CDR3 is given with its conserved first and last residue. A D gene is named only where the DNA matches it firmly. The size entry is marked missing in some rows and otherwise reads once, few, many or a size class.

d_call	v_call	clone_size	j_call	cdr3_aa	cdr3_nt
TRBD2	TRBV15	NA	TRBJ2-3	CATSRLAGGPDTQYF	TGTGCCACCAGCAGACTAGCGGGGGGGCCAGATACGCAGTATTTT
TRBD2	TRBV3-1	NA	TRBJ2-3	CASSHFGTSGTTDTQYF	TGTGCCAGCAGCCACTTCGGGACTAGCGGTACCACAGATACGCAGTATTTT
NA	TRBV29-1	NA	TRBJ1-2	CSVGEGSIAIGYTF	TGCAGCGTTGGGGAGGGCTCCATTGCCATTGGCTACACCTTC
NA	TRBV7-8	NA	TRBJ2-1	CASSVGYEQFF	TGTGCCAGCAGCGTGGGATATGAGCAGTTCTTC
NA	TRBV20-1	NA	TRBJ2-7	CSARDFRTYEQYF	TGCAGTGCTAGGGATTTTAGGACCTACGAGCAGTACTTC
TRBD2	TRBV4-3	NA	TRBJ2-7	CASSQEVPPLAGGPHEQYF	TGCGCCAGCAGCCAAGAAGTTCCCCCACTAGCGGGAGGGCCCCACGAGCAGTACTTC
NA	TRBV30	NA	TRBJ2-1	CAWRTDNNEQFF	TGTGCCTGGCGGACCGATAACAATGAGCAGTTCTTC
NA	TRBV12-3/TRBV12-4	NA	TRBJ2-3	CASTPPAGGSQYF	TGTGCCAGCACCCCCCCCGCCGGTGGTTCGCAGTATTTT
NA	TRBV6-1	once	TRBJ1-1	CASSAGADTEAFF	TGTGCCAGCAGTGCTGGGGCAGACACTGAAGCTTTCTTT
NA	TRBV19	NA	TRBJ1-5	CASHGGGPLTYSNQPQHF	TGTGCCAGTCACGGGGGAGGGCCTCTTACCTATAGCAATCAGCCCCAGCATTTT
NA	TRBV29-1	NA	TRBJ2-7	CSGGGTYEQYF	TGCAGCGGCGGTGGGACCTACGAGCAGTACTTC
NA	TRBV6-5	few	TRBJ2-3	CASSFANTQYF	TGTGCCAGCAGTTTCGCCAATACGCAGTATTTT
NA	TRBV20-1	NA	TRBJ2-7	CSAPLGSEQYF	TGCAGTGCTCCGCTTGGCTCCGAGCAGTACTTC
NA	TRBV23-1	NA	TRBJ1-1	CAGTEAFF	TGCGCCGGCACTGAAGCTTTCTTT
NA	TRBV28	NA	TRBJ2-7	CASRRGFPYEQYF	TGTGCCAGCAGGAGAGGGTTTCCCTACGAGCAGTACTTC
TRBD2	TRBV3-1	NA	TRBJ2-1	CASSPSSGSCFF	TGTGCCAGCAGCCCCTCTAGCGGGAGTTGCTTCTTC
NA	TRBV20-1	NA	TRBJ1-2	CSASLFMGYGYTF	TGCAGTGCTAGTCTATTTATGGGCTATGGCTACACCTTC
NA	TRBV18	NA	TRBJ1-5	CASSPAMRDGQPQHF	TGTGCCAGCTCACCAGCAATGAGGGATGGACAGCCCCAGCATTTT
NA	TRBV14	NA	TRBJ1-1	CASSQDGLGAEAFF	TGTGCCAGCAGCCAAGATGGGCTGGGCGCTGAAGCTTTCTTT
NA	TRBV27	NA	TRBJ2-3	CASNGAISQYF	TGTGCCAGTAACGGGGCTATTTCGCAGTATTTT
TRBD2	TRBV27	once	TRBJ2-3	CASGKAGGRTDTQYF	TGTGCCAGTGGGAAAGCGGGAGGGAGGACAGATACGCAGTATTTT
NA	TRBV5-1	NA	TRBJ2-5	CASSLAIGGGLETQYF	TGCGCCAGCAGCTTGGCCATCGGGGGAGGTTTAGAGACCCAGTACTTC
NA	TRBV4-2	NA	TRBJ2-3	CASSQEIGPDTQYF	TGTGCCAGCAGCCAAGAAATCGGGCCAGATACGCAGTATTTT
TRBD2	TRBV7-2	NA	TRBJ2-3	CASSPSGRIDTQYF	TGTGCCAGCAGCCCAAGCGGGAGAATAGATACGCAGTATTTT
NA	TRBV7-9	NA	TRBJ2-2	CASSLRTTNTGELFF	TGTGCCAGCAGCTTAAGGACAACGAACACCGGGGAGCTGTTTTTT
NA	TRBV3-1	NA	TRBJ2-1	CASSQRGVYNEQFF	TGTGCCAGCAGCCAGCGAGGGGTTTACAATGAGCAGTTCTTC
NA	TRBV2	NA	TRBJ2-1	CASRETDTSYNEQFF	TGTGCCAGCAGGGAGACAGATACATCCTACAATGAGCAGTTCTTC
NA	TRBV7-9	NA	TRBJ1-1	CASSRDLRNTEAFF	TGTGCCAGCAGCCGGGACTTACGGAACACTGAAGCTTTCTTT
NA	TRBV19	NA	TRBJ2-1	CASGVNEQFF	TGTGCCAGTGGGGTCAATGAGCAGTTCTTC
NA	TRBV27	few	TRBJ2-7	CASSSYSWSSYEQYF	TGTGCCAGCAGTTCCTACTCCTGGAGCTCCTACGAGCAGTACTTC
TRBD1	TRBV5-1	NA	TRBJ1-2	CASSLEGGGYGYTF	TGCGCCAGCAGCTTGGAAGGGGGCGGCTATGGCTACACCTTC
NA	TRBV27	NA	TRBJ2-2	CASSPGPPATPGELFF	TGTGCCAGCAGTCCAGGCCCCCCAGCAACCCCCGGGGAGCTGTTTTTT
TRBD1	TRBV28	NA	TRBJ1-1	CASSRHPGTGSEAFF	TGTGCCAGCAGCCGCCACCCCGGGACAGGGTCCGAAGCTTTCTTT
TRBD1	TRBV18	NA	TRBJ2-3	CASSRTPGQGPHTQYF	TGTGCCAGCTCCCGTACCCCGGGACAGGGGCCACATACGCAGTATTTT
NA	TRBV20-1	NA	TRBJ2-5	CSASGSNGETQYF	TGCAGTGCTAGTGGGTCCAACGGGGAGACCCAGTACTTC
NA	TRBV4-1	NA	TRBJ2-4	CASSYELSGNIQYF	TGCGCCAGCAGCTACGAGCTATCAGGGAACATTCAGTACTTC
TRBD1	TRBV2	NA	TRBJ2-1	CASKGQGPFLGQFF	TGTGCCAGCAAAGGACAGGGGCCCTTTCTTGGGCAGTTCTTC
NA	TRBV20-1	NA	TRBJ2-3	CSARVRVTDTQYF	TGCAGTGCTAGAGTGCGGGTTACAGATACGCAGTATTTT
TRBD1	TRBV18	NA	TRBJ1-3	CASSGQGKNTIYF	TGTGCCAGCTCGGGACAGGGAAAGAACACCATATATTTT
NA	TRBV7-2	NA	TRBJ1-1	CASSLGYRDLNTEAFF	TGTGCCAGCAGCTTAGGATATAGGGATTTGAACACTGAAGCTTTCTTT
NA	TRBV7-2	NA	TRBJ1-4	CASIYRRAEGKLFF	TGTGCCAGCATCTATCGCAGGGCCGAGGGAAAACTGTTTTTT
NA	TRBV2	NA	TRBJ1-6	CASRRTVGSNSPLHF	TGTGCCAGCAGAAGGACGGTAGGGTCTAATTCACCCCTCCACTTT
TRBD1	TRBV20-1	NA	TRBJ1-6	CSVTGQGFNSPLHF	TGCAGTGTGACGGGACAGGGCTTTAATTCACCCCTCCACTTT
NA	TRBV27	NA	TRBJ2-3	CASSSGTLTQYF	TGTGCCAGCAGTTCCGGGACTCTCACGCAGTATTTT
NA	TRBV2	once	TRBJ2-1	CASKGGWLQNEQFF	TGTGCCAGCAAGGGAGGATGGCTCCAAAATGAGCAGTTCTTC